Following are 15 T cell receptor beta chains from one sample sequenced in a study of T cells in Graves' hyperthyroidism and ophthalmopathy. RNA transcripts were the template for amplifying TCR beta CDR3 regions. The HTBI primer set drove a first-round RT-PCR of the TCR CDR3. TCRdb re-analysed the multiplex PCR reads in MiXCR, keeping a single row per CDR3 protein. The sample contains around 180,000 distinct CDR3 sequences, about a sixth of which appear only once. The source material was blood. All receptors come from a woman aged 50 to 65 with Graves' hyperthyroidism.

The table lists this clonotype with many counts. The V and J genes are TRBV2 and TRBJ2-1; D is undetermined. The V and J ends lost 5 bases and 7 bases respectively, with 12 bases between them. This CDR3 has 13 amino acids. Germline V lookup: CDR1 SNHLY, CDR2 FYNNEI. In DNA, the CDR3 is TGTGCCAGCAGTAGAAACGGCGATAATGAGCAGTTCTTC. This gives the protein CASSRNGDNEQFF.

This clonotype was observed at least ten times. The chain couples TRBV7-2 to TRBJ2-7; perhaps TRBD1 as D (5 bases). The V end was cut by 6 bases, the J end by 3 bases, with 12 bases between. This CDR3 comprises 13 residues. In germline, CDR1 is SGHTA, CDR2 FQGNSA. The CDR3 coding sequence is TGTGCCAGCAGTCATCCAGGGTTCTACGAGCAGTACTTC. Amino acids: CASSHPGFYEQYF.

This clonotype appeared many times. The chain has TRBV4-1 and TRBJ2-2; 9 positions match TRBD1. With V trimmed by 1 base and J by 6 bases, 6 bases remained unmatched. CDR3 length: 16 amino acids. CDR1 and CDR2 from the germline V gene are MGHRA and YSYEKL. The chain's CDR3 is CASSQGRGQGPGELFF. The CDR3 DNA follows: TGCGCCAGCAGCCAAGGGAGGGGACAGGGACCCGGGGAGCTGTTTTTT.

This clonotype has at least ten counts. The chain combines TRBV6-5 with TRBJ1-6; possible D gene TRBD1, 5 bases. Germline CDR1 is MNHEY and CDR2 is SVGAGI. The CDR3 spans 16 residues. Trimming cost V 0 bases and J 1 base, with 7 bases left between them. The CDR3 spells CASSYSTESYNSPLHF. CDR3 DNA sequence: TGTGCCAGCAGTTACTCGACAGAATCCTATAATTCACCCCTCCACTTT.

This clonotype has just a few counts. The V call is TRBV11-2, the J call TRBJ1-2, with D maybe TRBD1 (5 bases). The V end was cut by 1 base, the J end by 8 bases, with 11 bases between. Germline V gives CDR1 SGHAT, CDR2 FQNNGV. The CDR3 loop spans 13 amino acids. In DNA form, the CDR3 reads TGTGCCAGCAGCTTAGCCAGGGCCCAGGGCTACACCTTC. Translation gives CASSLARAQGYTF.

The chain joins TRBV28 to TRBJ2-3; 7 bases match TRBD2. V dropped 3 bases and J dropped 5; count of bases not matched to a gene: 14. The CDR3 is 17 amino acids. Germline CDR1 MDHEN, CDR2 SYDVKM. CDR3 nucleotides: TGTGCCAGCAGTTTTATCCTCGGGGCGGGAGCGGTAGATACGCAGTATTTT. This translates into CASSFILGAGAVDTQYF.

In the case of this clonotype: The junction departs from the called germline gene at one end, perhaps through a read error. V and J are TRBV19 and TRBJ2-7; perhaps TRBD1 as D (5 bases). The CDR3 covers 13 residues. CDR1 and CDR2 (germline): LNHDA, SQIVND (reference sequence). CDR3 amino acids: CASTQGYSYEQHF. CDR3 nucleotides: TGTGCCAGTACCCAGGGCTACTCCTACGAGCAGCACTTC.

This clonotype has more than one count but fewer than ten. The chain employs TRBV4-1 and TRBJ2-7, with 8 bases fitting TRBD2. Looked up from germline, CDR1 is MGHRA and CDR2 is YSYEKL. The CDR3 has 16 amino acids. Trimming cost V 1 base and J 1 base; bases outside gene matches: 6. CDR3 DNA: TGCGCCAGCAGCCAAGCCCCAGCGGGGGTTTCCTACGAGCAGTACTTC. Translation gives CASSQAPAGVSYEQYF.

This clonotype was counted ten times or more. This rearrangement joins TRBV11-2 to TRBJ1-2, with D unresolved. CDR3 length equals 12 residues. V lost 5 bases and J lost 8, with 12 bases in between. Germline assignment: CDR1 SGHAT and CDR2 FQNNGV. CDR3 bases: TGTGCCAGCAGCCGCGGGGAGCGGGGCTACACCTTC. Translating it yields CASSRGERGYTF.

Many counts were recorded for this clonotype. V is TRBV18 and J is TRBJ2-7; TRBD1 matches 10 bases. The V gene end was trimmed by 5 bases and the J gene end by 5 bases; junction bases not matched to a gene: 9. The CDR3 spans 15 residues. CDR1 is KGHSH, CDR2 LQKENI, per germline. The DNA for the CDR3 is TGTGCCAGCTCAATCATTGGGACAGGGGAGGACGAGCAGTACTTC. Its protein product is CASSIIGTGEDEQYF.

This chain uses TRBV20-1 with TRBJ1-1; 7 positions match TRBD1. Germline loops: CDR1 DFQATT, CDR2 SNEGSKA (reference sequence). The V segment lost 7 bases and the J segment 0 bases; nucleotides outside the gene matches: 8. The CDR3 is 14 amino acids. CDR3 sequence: CSGRGRGMNTEAFF. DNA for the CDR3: TGCAGTGGGCGTGGCAGGGGGATGAACACTGAAGCTTTCTTT.

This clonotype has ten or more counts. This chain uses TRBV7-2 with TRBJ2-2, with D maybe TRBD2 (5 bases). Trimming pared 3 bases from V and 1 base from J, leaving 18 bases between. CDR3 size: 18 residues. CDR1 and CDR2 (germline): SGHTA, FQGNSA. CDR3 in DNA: TGTGCCAGCAGCTTCCCCTTACCTCGGGGAAAGAACACCGGGGAGCTGTTTTTT. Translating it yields CASSFPLPRGKNTGELFF. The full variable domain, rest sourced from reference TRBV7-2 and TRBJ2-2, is GAGVSQSPSNKVTEKGKDVELRCDPISGHTALYWYRQSLGQGLEFLIYFQGNSAPDKSGLPSDRFSAERTGGSVSTLTIQRTQQEDSAVYLCASSFPLPRGKNTGELFFGEGSRLTVL.

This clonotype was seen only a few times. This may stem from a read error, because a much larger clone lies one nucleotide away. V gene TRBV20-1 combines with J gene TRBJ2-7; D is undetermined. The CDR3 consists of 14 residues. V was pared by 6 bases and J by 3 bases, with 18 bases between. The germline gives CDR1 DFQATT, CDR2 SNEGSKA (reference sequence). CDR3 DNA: TGCAGTGCAAGACGGTCGGGTGCGCTCTACGAGCAGTACTTC. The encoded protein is CSARRSGALYEQYF.

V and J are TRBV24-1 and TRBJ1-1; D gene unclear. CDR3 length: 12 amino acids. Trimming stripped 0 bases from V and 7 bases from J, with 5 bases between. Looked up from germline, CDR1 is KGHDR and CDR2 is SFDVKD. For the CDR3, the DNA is TGTGCCACCAGTGATTTGGACGGTGAAGCTTTCTTT. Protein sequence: CATSDLDGEAFF.

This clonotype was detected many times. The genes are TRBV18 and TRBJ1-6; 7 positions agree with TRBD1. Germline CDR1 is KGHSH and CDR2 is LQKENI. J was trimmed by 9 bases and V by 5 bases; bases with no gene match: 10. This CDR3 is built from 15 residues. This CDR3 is CASSSDRVGGSPLHF. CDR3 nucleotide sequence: TGTGCCAGCTCAAGCGACAGGGTAGGAGGTTCACCCCTCCACTTT.